This section outlines one T cell receptor beta chain sequence together with its context. The source of the sample is a study of blood T cell repertoires in COVID-19. At the level of the study: In each case, the material was cDNA or gDNA derived from T cells, B-cell-depleted T cells, or PBMCs.

The repertoire was sequenced with immunoSEQ multiplex PCR; TCRdb's copy has only in-frame clones and lacks some. The sample carries some 62,000 clones, over 75% recorded once. Trimming cost V 7 bases and J 3 bases; bases outside gene matches: 7. The CDR3 length is 14 residues. Germline V CDR1 and CDR2: MDHEN, SYDVKM. Sequencing used peripheral blood. The sequence was obtained from a man aged 55 to 70 with acute or convalescent COVID-19. The J gene is TRBJ2-5, the V gene TRBV28, with TRBD2 identical over 8 bases. CDR3 in amino acids: CASNQLAEEETQYF. CDR3 DNA: TGTGCCAGCAATCAACTAGCGGAGGAAGAGACCCAGTACTTC.